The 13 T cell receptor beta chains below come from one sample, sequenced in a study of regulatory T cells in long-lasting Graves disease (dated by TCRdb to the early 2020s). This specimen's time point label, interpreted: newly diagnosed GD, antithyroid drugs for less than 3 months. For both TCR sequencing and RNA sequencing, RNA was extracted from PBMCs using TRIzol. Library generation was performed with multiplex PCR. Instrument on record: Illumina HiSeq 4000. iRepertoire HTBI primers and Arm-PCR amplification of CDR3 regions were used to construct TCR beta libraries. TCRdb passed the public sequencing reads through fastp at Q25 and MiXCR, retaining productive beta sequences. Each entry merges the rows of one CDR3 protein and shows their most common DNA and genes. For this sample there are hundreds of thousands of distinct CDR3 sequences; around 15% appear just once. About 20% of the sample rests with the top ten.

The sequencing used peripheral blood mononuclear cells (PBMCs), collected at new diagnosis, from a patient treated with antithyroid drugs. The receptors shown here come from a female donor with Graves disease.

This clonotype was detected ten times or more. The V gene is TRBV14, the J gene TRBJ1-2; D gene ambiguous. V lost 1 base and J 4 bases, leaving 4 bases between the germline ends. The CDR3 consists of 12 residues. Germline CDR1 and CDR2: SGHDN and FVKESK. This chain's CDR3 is CASSQVGYGYTF. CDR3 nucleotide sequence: TGTGCCAGCAGCCAAGTGGGCTATGGCTACACCTTC.

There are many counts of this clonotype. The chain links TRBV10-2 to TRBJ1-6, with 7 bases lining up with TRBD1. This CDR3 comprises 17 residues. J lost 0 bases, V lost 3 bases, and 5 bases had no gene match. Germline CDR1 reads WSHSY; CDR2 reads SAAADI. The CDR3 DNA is TGCGCCAGCAGTGAACAGGGGCCCGGCTCCTATAATTCACCCCTCCACTTT. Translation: CASSEQGPGSYNSPLHF.

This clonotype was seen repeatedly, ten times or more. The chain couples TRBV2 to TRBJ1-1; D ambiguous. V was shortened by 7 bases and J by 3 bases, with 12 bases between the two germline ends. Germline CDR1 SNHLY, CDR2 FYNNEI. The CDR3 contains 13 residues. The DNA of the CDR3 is TGTGCCAGCACCCAGGATTTGGACACTGAAGCTTTCTTT. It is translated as CASTQDLDTEAFF.

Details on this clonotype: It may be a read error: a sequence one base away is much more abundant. As DNA, the CDR3 is TGTGCCAGCAGCTTAATGCCGACGCCAGGAAATATCTACAAGCAGTACTTC. Protein sequence: CASSLMPTPGNIYKQYF. This chain joins TRBV7-3 and TRBJ2-7; the D is unclear. In germline, CDR1 is SGHTA, CDR2 FQGTGA. This CDR3 comprises 17 residues.

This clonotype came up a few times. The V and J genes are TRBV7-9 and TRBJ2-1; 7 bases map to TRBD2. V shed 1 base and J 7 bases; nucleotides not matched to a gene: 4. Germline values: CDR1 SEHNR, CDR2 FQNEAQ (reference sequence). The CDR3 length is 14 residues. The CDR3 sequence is CASSLVKGGNEQFF. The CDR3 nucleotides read TGTGCCAGCAGCTTAGTGAAGGGAGGGAATGAGCAGTTCTTC. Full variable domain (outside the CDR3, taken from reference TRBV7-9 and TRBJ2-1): DTGVSQNPRHKITKRGQNVTFRCDPISEHNRLYWYRQTLGQGPEFLTYFQNEAQLEKSRLLSDRFSAERPKGSFSTLEIQRTEQGDSAMYLCASSLVKGGNEQFFGPGTRLTVL.

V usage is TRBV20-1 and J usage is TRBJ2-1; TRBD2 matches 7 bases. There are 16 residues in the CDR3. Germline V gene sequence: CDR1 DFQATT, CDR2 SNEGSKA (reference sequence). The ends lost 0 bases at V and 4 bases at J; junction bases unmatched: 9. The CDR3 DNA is TGCAGTGCTAGAGACCGGGACTACGTCGATTACAATGAGCAGTTCTTC. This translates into CSARDRDYVDYNEQFF.

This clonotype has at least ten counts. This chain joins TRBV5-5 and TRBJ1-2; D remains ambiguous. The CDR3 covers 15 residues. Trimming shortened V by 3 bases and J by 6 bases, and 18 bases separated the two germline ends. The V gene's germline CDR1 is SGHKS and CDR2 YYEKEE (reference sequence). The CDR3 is CASSSQTLPSHGYTF. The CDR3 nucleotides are TGTGCCAGCAGCTCCCAGACCTTGCCTAGTCATGGCTACACCTTC.

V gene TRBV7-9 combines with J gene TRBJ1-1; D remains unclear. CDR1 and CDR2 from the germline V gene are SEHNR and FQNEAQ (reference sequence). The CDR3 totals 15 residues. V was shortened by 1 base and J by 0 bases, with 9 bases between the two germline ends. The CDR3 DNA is TGTGCCAGCAGCTTAGGTTCGACTATGAACACTGAAGCTTTCTTT. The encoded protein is CASSLGSTMNTEAFF. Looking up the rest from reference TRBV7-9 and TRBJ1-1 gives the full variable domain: DTGVSQNPRHKITKRGQNVTFRCDPISEHNRLYWYRQTLGQGPEFLTYFQNEAQLEKSRLLSDRFSAERPKGSFSTLEIQRTEQGDSAMYLCASSLGSTMNTEAFFGQGTRLTVV.

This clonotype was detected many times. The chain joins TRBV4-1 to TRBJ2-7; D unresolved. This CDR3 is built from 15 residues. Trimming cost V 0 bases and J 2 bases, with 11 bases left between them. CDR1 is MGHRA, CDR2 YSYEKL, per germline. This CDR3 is CASSQDPSQTYEQYF. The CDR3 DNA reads TGCGCCAGCAGCCAAGATCCAAGCCAGACCTACGAGCAGTACTTC.

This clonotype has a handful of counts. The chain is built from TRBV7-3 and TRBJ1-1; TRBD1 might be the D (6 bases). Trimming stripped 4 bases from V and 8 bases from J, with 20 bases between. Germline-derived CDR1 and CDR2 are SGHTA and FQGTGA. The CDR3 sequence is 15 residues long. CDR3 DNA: TGTGCCAGCAGCTCTTTAGGGGGAGAGTTGGTGGAAGCTTTCTTT. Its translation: CASSSLGGELVEAFF.

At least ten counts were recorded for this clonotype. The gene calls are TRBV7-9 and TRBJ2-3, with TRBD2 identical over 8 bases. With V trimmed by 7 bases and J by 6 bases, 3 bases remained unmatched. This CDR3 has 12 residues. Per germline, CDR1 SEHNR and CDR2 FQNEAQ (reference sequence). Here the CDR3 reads CASTGGSDTQYF. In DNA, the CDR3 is TGTGCCAGCACGGGGGGGTCTGATACGCAGTATTTT.

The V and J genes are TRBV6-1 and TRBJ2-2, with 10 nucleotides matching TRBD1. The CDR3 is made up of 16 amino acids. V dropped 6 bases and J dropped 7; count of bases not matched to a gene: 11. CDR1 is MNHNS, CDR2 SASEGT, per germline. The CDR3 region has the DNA TGTGCCAGCAGAACCCGACAGGGGGCACGAGGCGGGGAGCTGTTTTTT. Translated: CASRTRQGARGGELFF.

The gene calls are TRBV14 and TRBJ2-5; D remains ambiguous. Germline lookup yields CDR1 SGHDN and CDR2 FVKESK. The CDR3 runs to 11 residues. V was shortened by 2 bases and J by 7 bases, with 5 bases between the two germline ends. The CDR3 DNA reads TGTGCCAGCAGCCAAACATCGACCCAGTACTTC. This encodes CASSQTSTQYF.